The present T cell receptor beta chain was sequenced within a study of T cell responses to AZD1222 COVID-19 vaccine. Study results and caveats: There were vaccine-associated CD4 TCRs across spike, dominant at 160-218 and 743-854. In a largely white British group with more females than males, clonal diversity was possibly underestimated. Repertoires were obtained only post-peak T cell response.

Here immunoSEQ multiplex PCR was the method, and the copy in TCRdb shows in-frame clones only, minus some. The sample carries about 150,000 clones, 92% recorded once. The germline V gene has CDR1 SGHRS and CDR2 YFSETQ. V shed 0 bases and J shed 5 bases, with 14 bases lying between them. This CDR3 region has 15 residues. Worth noting for this clone: What it binds is not known.

Here the sequenced sample was peripheral blood, taken 28 days after the second AZD1222 dose. This clonotype was sampled from an adult who received the AZD1222 COVID-19 vaccine. J is TRBJ1-2 and V is TRBV5-1; possibly TRBD1 for D (6 bases). The CDR3 sequence: CASSLVAGAGYGYTF. The CDR3 region has the DNA TGCGCCAGCAGCTTGGTAGCGGGGGCCGGGTATGGCTACACCTTC. Combining the CDR3 with reference TRBV5-1 and TRBJ1-2 gives the whole variable domain KAGVTQTPRYLIKTRGQQVTLSCSPISGHRSVSWYQQTPGQGLQFLFEYFSETQRNKGNFPGRFSGRQFSNSRSEMNVSTLELGDSALYLCASSLVAGAGYGYTFGSGTRLTVV.